These T cell receptor beta chains were read from a single sample in a study of technical replicates of blood from a handful of donors. Libraries were prepared by immunoSEQ multiplex PCR; TCRdb keeps only in-frame clonotypes and omits some of them. This table has tens of thousands of clones, roughly 98% appearing once. Sample: T cells isolated from PBMCs. The receptor set was obtained from a human donor in good health. The CDR3 runs from the conserved cysteine through the conserved F or W. Fields, in order: clone size, D gene, J gene, V gene, CDR3 protein, CDR3 DNA. D genes are given only for firm matches. Size is stated for part of the rows, as once, few or many counts, or as a class when the clone is expanded.

.	TRBD2	TRBJ2-5	TRBV10-3	CASRLAGEETQYF	TGTGCCTCGAGACTAGCGGGAGAGGAGACCCAGTACTTC
once	TRBD1	TRBJ1-4	TRBV20-1	CLGQTNEKLFF	TGCCTGGGACAGACGAATGAAAAACTGTTTTTT
.	.	TRBJ1-2	TRBV19	CASSPRRAYGYTF	TGTGCCAGTAGTCCGAGGAGAGCCTATGGCTACACCTTC
.	.	TRBJ1-5	TRBV28	CASFQDTGGNQPQHF	TGTGCCAGCTTCCAGGACACCGGTGGAAATCAGCCCCAGCATTTT
once	.	TRBJ2-1	TRBV7-2	CASRDGANEQFF	TGTGCCAGCAGAGATGGGGCCAATGAGCAGTTCTTC
.	.	TRBJ2-4	TRBV6-5	CASSYEGGATHYF	TGTGCCAGCAGTTACGAAGGCGGGGCTACTCATTACTTC
once	.	TRBJ1-2	TRBV19	CASSNGGERPPYGYTF	TGTGCCAGTAGTAATGGGGGGGAGCGCCCTCCCTATGGCTACACCTTC
.	.	TRBJ2-2	TRBV15	CATSRDPGVDTGELFF	TGTGCCACCAGCAGAGATCCCGGGGTGGACACCGGGGAGCTGTTTTTT
.	TRBD1	TRBJ2-6	TRBV7-2	CASSPRTGVSGANVLTF	TGTGCCAGCAGCCCCCGGACAGGGGTCTCTGGGGCCAACGTCCTGACTTTC
once	.	TRBJ1-1	TRBV27	CASSIGGNTEAFF	TGTGCCAGCAGCATAGGGGGGAACACTGAAGCTTTCTTT
.	.	TRBJ2-3	TRBV4-1	CASSRPGGPGTQYF	TGCGCCAGCAGCCGTCCTGGCGGGCCCGGTACGCAGTATTTT
.	.	TRBJ1-1	TRBV2	CASSTVGRRDTEAFF	TGTGCCAGCAGCACGGTAGGGAGACGGGACACTGAAGCTTTCTTT
.	TRBD2	TRBJ2-2	TRBV19	CATLRGDTGELFF	TGTGCCACCCTACGGGGGGACACCGGGGAGCTGTTTTTT
.	.	TRBJ2-1	TRBV4-1	CASSRVLAYEQFF	TGCGCCAGCAGCCGGGTACTAGCCTATGAGCAGTTCTTC
.	.	TRBJ2-2	TRBV10-1	CASRPSGQNTGELFF	TGCGCCAGCCGCCCCTCGGGACAGAACACCGGGGAGCTGTTTTTT
.	.	TRBJ2-5	TRBV5-1	CASRVGARETQYF	TGCGCCAGCAGGGTGGGGGCTCGAGAGACCCAGTACTTC
once	.	TRBJ2-2	TRBV27	CAVRQGFDGELFF	TGTGCCGTTCGCCAGGGGTTCGACGGGGAGCTGTTTTTT
.	TRBD2	TRBJ2-2	TRBV18	CASSPLRTSGIHTGELFF	TGTGCCAGCTCACCATTAAGGACTAGCGGGATACACACCGGGGAGCTGTTTTTT
.	.	TRBJ1-2	TRBV30	CAWSVFSPRGRSDYGYTF	TGTGCCTGGAGTGTTTTTTCACCTCGCGGCCGATCCGACTATGGCTACACCTTC
.	TRBD1	TRBJ1-2	TRBV7-8	CASTRRQGGFYGYTF	TGTGCCAGCACTCGGAGACAGGGAGGATTCTATGGCTACACCTTC
.	TRBD1	TRBJ1-4	TRBV5-1	CASSFGTGGEKLFF	TGCGCCAGCAGCTTCGGGACAGGGGGAGAAAAACTGTTTTTT
.	TRBD1	TRBJ2-1	TRBV10-3	CAISPGQGNNEQFF	TGTGCCATCAGCCCGGGACAGGGGAACAATGAGCAGTTCTTC
.	.	TRBJ1-1	TRBV5-1	CASNPTGLNTEAFF	TGCGCCAGTAACCCTACAGGGCTGAACACTGAAGCTTTCTTT
once	.	TRBJ2-5	TRBV28	CASSFYVLQETQYF	TGTGCCAGCAGTTTTTATGTGCTACAAGAGACCCAGTACTTC
.	.	TRBJ1-1	TRBV15	CATSMPSEYTEAFF	TGTGCCACCAGCATGCCCTCCGAGTACACTGAAGCTTTCTTT
.	TRBD2	TRBJ2-1	TRBV5-5	CASSLAVTSGARNEQFF	TGTGCCAGCAGCTTGGCCGTGACTAGCGGGGCCCGGAATGAGCAGTTCTTC
.	.	TRBJ2-7	TRBV28	CASSIRQLYF	TGTGCCAGCAGTATCCGACAGCTATACTTC
.	TRBD1	TRBJ2-4	TRBV5-1	CASSDGTGWAKNIQYF	TGCGCCAGCAGCGACGGGACAGGCTGGGCCAAAAACATTCAGTACTTC
.	.	TRBJ2-5	TRBV20-1	CSAYIAQYF	TGCAGTGCTTATATCGCCCAGTACTTC
.	TRBD2	TRBJ2-7	TRBV7-6	CASSPGRGGYEQYF	TGTGCCAGCAGCCCCGGGCGGGGGGGGTACGAGCAGTACTTC
.	TRBD1	TRBJ1-5	TRBV10-3	CASGTGNQPQHF	TGTGCCAGCGGGACAGGAAATCAGCCCCAGCATTTT
.	TRBD1	TRBJ2-5	TRBV6-5	CASSMDRGQAETQYF	TGTGCCAGCAGCATGGACAGGGGGCAGGCGGAGACCCAGTACTTC
.	.	TRBJ2-7	TRBV7-8	CASSPLVGVTHEQYF	TGTGCCAGCAGCCCACTGGTCGGGGTTACCCACGAGCAGTACTTC
.	.	TRBJ2-7	TRBV4-1	CASSQEDPQGFWEQYF	TGCGCCAGCAGCCAAGAAGACCCACAGGGATTTTGGGAGCAGTACTTC
.	.	TRBJ1-3	TRBV5-4	CASSLVGAENTIYF	TGTGCCAGCAGCTTGGTGGGGGCGGAGAACACCATATATTTT
.	TRBD1	TRBJ1-2	TRBV29-1	CSANRQGRGFGGYTF	TGCAGCGCGAACAGACAGGGGAGAGGGTTTGGTGGCTACACCTTC
.	TRBD1	TRBJ2-4	TRBV27	CASSLRGTTKNIQYF	TGTGCCAGCAGCCTCAGGGGGACGACCAAAAACATTCAGTACTTC
once	TRBD1	TRBJ2-1	TRBV5-1	CASSLGTGVPHFDEQFF	TGCGCCAGCAGCTTGGGGACAGGGGTCCCCCATTTCGATGAGCAGTTCTTC
.	.	TRBJ1-5	TRBV28	CASSQQGPINQPQHF	TGTGCCAGCAGTCAACAGGGTCCCATAAATCAGCCCCAGCATTTT
.	TRBD2	TRBJ2-2	TRBV11-2	CASSLWTSATGELFF	TGTGCCAGCAGCTTATGGACTAGCGCTACCGGGGAGCTGTTTTTT
.	TRBD1	TRBJ2-5	TRBV7-2	CASSSFPGQGKETQYF	TGTGCCAGCAGCTCCTTCCCGGGACAGGGAAAAGAGACCCAGTACTTC
.	TRBD1	TRBJ2-7	TRBV11-2	CASSLYTGGPYEQYF	TGTGCCAGCAGCTTATACACAGGGGGCCCCTACGAGCAGTACTTC
.	TRBD1	TRBJ2-7	TRBV5-4	CASSLTGTVYEQYF	TGTGCCAGCAGCTTAACCGGGACAGTCTACGAGCAGTACTTC
.	TRBD2	TRBJ2-1	TRBV10-3	CATRTSGGNEQFF	TGTGCCACCCGGACTAGCGGGGGCAATGAGCAGTTCTTC
.	TRBD2	TRBJ2-2	TRBV11-2	CASSPLGGTNTGELFF	TGTGCCAGCAGCCCGTTGGGGGGGACGAACACCGGGGAGCTGTTTTTT
once	.	TRBJ2-7	TRBV7-8	CASSPNSYEQYF	TGTGCCAGCAGCCCTAACTCCTACGAGCAGTACTTC
.	.	TRBJ2-2	TRBV10-1	CASSESDWAGELFF	TGCGCCAGCAGTGAGAGCGATTGGGCCGGGGAGCTGTTTTTT
.	.	TRBJ2-2	TRBV4-1	CASSQDSGPLTGELFF	TGCGCCAGCAGCCAAGATTCAGGGCCCCTCACCGGGGAGCTGTTTTTT
.	TRBD1	TRBJ1-1	TRBV10-3	CAIRTGGMNTEAFF	TGTGCCATCAGGACAGGGGGGATGAACACTGAAGCTTTCTTT
once	.	TRBJ2-7	TRBV5-6	CASTLTAGLSNEQYF	TGTGCCAGCACCCTGACAGCGGGCCTTTCTAATGAGCAGTACTTC
.	.	TRBJ1-5	TRBV6-5	CASSYDGLSNQPQHF	TGTGCCAGCAGTTACGACGGACTTAGCAATCAGCCCCAGCATTTT
.	.	TRBJ1-4	TRBV30	CAWSVAGFGEKLFF	TGTGCCTGGAGTGTAGCAGGGTTCGGGGAAAAACTGTTTTTT
.	TRBD1	TRBJ1-1	TRBV7-3	CASSLLTPGTGSAENTEAFF	TGTGCCAGCAGCTTGCTTACCCCCGGGACAGGGTCTGCGGAGAACACTGAAGCTTTCTTT
.	.	TRBJ2-1	TRBV9	CASNGERDYNEQFF	TGTGCCAGCAACGGGGAACGGGACTACAATGAGCAGTTCTTC